This T cell receptor beta chain was retrieved from a study of CD8 T cells in ankylosing spondylitis. Whole-study results and caveats: Reactive arthritis synovial fluid and blood were previously reported to contain some motif variants. Clones linked to disease, bearing a CD8+ phenotype, were relatively rare in peripheral blood. Reported data indicate significant enrichment of disease-linked clones within matched ankylosing spondylitis synovial fluid. Seemingly characteristic of ankylosing spondylitis blood was a TCR beta motif consisting of under ten highly homologous variants.

Deletions cut 1 base from V and 0 bases from J, with 10 bases between. CDR1 is MGHRA and CDR2 is YSYEKL in the germline V gene. This CDR3 spans 16 amino acids. A few counts support this clonotype. Its target is not known. One entry per CDR3 protein, called by TCRdb with MiXCR from the 5' RACE reads. This table has some 270,000 distinct CDR3 sequences, about 18% appearing once. The chain combines TRBV4-1 with TRBJ2-1; D is possibly TRBD2 (6 bases). The sequenced sample was blood, either unsorted or a sorted T cell fraction (not recorded which). The sequence was obtained from a male donor with ankylosing spondylitis or in good health (not recorded which). The CDR3 protein is CASSQAWGGSYNEQFF. CDR3 DNA sequence: TGCGCCAGCAGCCAAGCTTGGGGAGGCTCCTACAATGAGCAGTTCTTC.